A single sample gave rise to the 17 T cell receptor beta chains below, sequenced in a study of blood T cell repertoires in COVID-19. Generated by immunoSEQ multiplex PCR, the TCRdb table keeps only in-frame clones and is missing some. Here the sample spans 75,000 to 100,000 clones, around nine tenths being singletons. The specimen was peripheral blood. These receptor sequences come from a human donor in a cohort sampled during active COVID-19.

V gene TRBV29-1 combines with J gene TRBJ2-1; 12 positions match TRBD2. The CDR3 sequence is 15 residues long. The V gene's germline CDR1 is SQVTM and CDR2 ANQGSEA. Trimming at V came to 7 bases and at J to 8 bases, leaving 12 bases not matched to a gene. CDR3 loop: CSAPVSSGGADEQFF. CDR3 bases: TGCAGCGCCCCGGTCTCTAGCGGGGGGGCGGATGAGCAGTTCTTC.

The chain joins TRBV5-1 to TRBJ2-2; 10 nucleotides align to TRBD1. The CDR3 is 17 residues long. V gave up 7 bases and J gave up 1 base; unmatched junction bases: 10. Looked up from germline, CDR1 is SGHRS and CDR2 is YFSETQ. Here the CDR3 DNA reads TGCGCCAGCGGACCCGCCGGACAGGGGGGGAACACCGGGGAGCTGTTTTTT. It translates to CASGPAGQGGNTGELFF.

The V gene is TRBV5-1, the J gene TRBJ2-7, with D perhaps matching TRBD2 (5 bases). Trimming took off 0 bases at V and 5 bases at J, with 15 bases between the two ends. Germline V CDR1 and CDR2: SGHRS, YFSETQ. The CDR3 covers 15 residues. The chain's CDR3 is CASSLAAGLIDEQYF. CDR3 coding DNA: TGCGCCAGCAGCTTGGCGGCGGGCTTAATCGACGAGCAGTACTTC.

The chain employs TRBV5-6 and TRBJ1-3, with D hard to call. The germline V gene has CDR1 SGHDT and CDR2 YYEEEE. This CDR3 is built from 15 residues. V was trimmed by 4 bases and J by 4 bases, leaving 15 bases between them. In DNA, the CDR3 is TGTGCCAGCAGCCATGGACTGGGGTCAGGAAACACCATATATTTT. This translates into CASSHGLGSGNTIYF. The full variable domain, completed using reference TRBV5-6 and TRBJ1-3, is DAGVTQSPTHLIKTRGQQVTLRCSPKSGHDTVSWYQQALGQGPQFIFQYYEEEERQRGNFPDRFSGHQFPNYSSELNVNALLLGDSALYLCASSHGLGSGNTIYFGEGSWLTVV.

This chain connects TRBV7-2 to TRBJ1-2; 8 bases align to TRBD1. In germline, CDR1 is SGHTA, CDR2 FQGNSA. This CDR3 has 14 amino acids. V lost 2 bases and J lost 6; bases outside the gene matches: 5. The CDR3, as DNA: TGTGCCAGCAGCTTAACCCAGGGGGCGGATGGCTACACCTTC. Its protein product is CASSLTQGADGYTF.

This chain links TRBV9 with TRBJ2-3; perhaps TRBD2 as D (5 bases). The CDR3 spans 14 residues. V lost 4 bases and J 1 base, leaving 10 bases between the germline ends. Germline CDR1 and CDR2: SGDLS and YYNGEE. The CDR3 DNA sequence: TGTGCCAGCAGCTCCAGGACTGGCACAGATACGCAGTATTTT. It codes for CASSSRTGTDTQYF.

The chain has TRBV5-4 and TRBJ1-6, with a weak D call TRBD1 (5 bases). V lost 4 bases to trimming and J lost 5 bases, with 13 bases between them. CDR1 is SGHNT, CDR2 YYREEE, per germline (reference sequence). The CDR3 loop spans 15 amino acids. CDR3 sequence (DNA): TGTGCCAGCAGCCCCGGGACTCCGGATAATTCACCCCTCCACTTT. Its protein is CASSPGTPDNSPLHF.

The chain carries TRBV7-8 and TRBJ1-4; 7 nucleotides align to TRBD1. V trimming: 6 bases; J trimming: 6 bases; junction bases outside the gene matches: 4. The CDR3 is made up of 13 amino acids. Germline V CDR1 and CDR2: SGHVS, FQNEAQ. The CDR3 region is CASRRDRHEKLFF. Written as DNA, the CDR3 is TGTGCCAGCAGGCGGGACAGACATGAAAAACTGTTTTTT.

This chain links TRBV6-6 with TRBJ1-4; possible D gene TRBD1, 6 bases. V was shortened by 5 bases and J by 8 bases, with 24 bases between the two germline ends. Germline CDR1 is MNHNY and CDR2 is SVGAGI (reference sequence). There are 17 residues in the CDR3. The CDR3 DNA sequence: TGTGCCAGCAGTCCTCTATGGGGGCAGCCCTTAGTCGAAAAACTGTTTTTT. This encodes CASSPLWGQPLVEKLFF.

This chain links TRBV7-3 with TRBJ2-1, with D unclear. V was pared by 5 bases and J by 7 bases, with 12 bases between. CDR1 and CDR2 from the germline V gene are SGHTA and FQGTGA. The CDR3 runs 13 residues. The CDR3 sequence is CASSPTSENEQFF. CDR3 nucleotides: TGTGCCAGCAGCCCAACCTCTGAGAATGAGCAGTTCTTC.

The chain has TRBV5-6 and TRBJ2-7; TRBD2 matches 7 bases. The CDR3 is 16 amino acids. Germline lookup yields CDR1 SGHDT and CDR2 YYEEEE. Germline trimming cut 2 bases from V and 2 bases from J; bases unmatched to any gene: 10. The CDR3 DNA reads TGTGCCAGCAGCTTACCGACTAGCCGGAGCCCCTACGAGCAGTACTTC. Encoded protein: CASSLPTSRSPYEQYF.

The chain couples TRBV7-9 to TRBJ2-1; D possibly corresponds to TRBD2 (6 bases). Trimming stripped 1 base from V and 8 bases from J, with 12 bases between. The CDR3 has 14 amino acids. CDR1 SEHNR and CDR2 FQNEAQ come from the germline V gene (reference sequence). The CDR3 region has the DNA TGTGCCAGCAGCTTAGGTGGAGGGCTCCATGAGCAGTTCTTC. It specifies CASSLGGGLHEQFF.

This chain connects TRBV2 to TRBJ2-1; the match to TRBD2 covers 13 bases. Trimming cost V 5 bases and J 0 bases; bases outside gene matches: 7. Looked up from germline, CDR1 is SNHLY and CDR2 is FYNNEI. The CDR3 spans 18 residues. CDR3 DNA: TGTGCCAGCAGTACAGTTAGGACTAGCGGGAGCTCCTACAATGAGCAGTTCTTC. Its protein is CASSTVRTSGSSYNEQFF.

The V and J genes are TRBV10-2 and TRBJ1-2, with a possible D match to TRBD1 (5 bases). There are 14 residues in the CDR3. The V end was cut by 0 bases, the J end by 6 bases, with 11 bases between. Germline V gene lookup returns CDR1 WSHSY and CDR2 SAAADI. The CDR3 nucleotides read TGCGCCAGCAGTGAGTCAAGGGCAGGGCATGGCTACACCTTC. It specifies CASSESRAGHGYTF.

The chain is built from TRBV11-2 and TRBJ2-1; weak D call: TRBD1 (6 bases). CDR1 is SGHAT, CDR2 FQNNGV, per germline. Trimming pared 1 base from V and 7 bases from J, leaving 8 bases between. The CDR3 spans 13 residues. In DNA form, the CDR3 reads TGTGCCAGCAGCTTAGGGACAGCTAATGAGCAGTTCTTC. Its protein is CASSLGTANEQFF.

This rearrangement joins TRBV7-9 to TRBJ2-5, with D unresolved. Trimming took off 6 bases at V and 7 bases at J, with 12 bases between the two ends. The CDR3 contains 12 residues. CDR1 and CDR2 (germline): SEHNR, FQNEAQ (reference sequence). The CDR3 is CASSPDMGTQYF. CDR3 DNA sequence: TGTGCCAGCAGTCCAGACATGGGGACCCAGTACTTC.

The V call is TRBV19, the J call TRBJ1-1; 7 positions match TRBD1. With V trimmed by 6 bases and J by 2 bases, 9 bases remained unmatched. Germline V gene sequence: CDR1 LNHDA, CDR2 SQIVND (reference sequence). This CDR3 has 15 residues. DNA of the CDR3: TGTGCCAGTAGCCCTCTCCGACAGGGTAACACTGAAGCTTTCTTT. Protein product: CASSPLRQGNTEAFF.